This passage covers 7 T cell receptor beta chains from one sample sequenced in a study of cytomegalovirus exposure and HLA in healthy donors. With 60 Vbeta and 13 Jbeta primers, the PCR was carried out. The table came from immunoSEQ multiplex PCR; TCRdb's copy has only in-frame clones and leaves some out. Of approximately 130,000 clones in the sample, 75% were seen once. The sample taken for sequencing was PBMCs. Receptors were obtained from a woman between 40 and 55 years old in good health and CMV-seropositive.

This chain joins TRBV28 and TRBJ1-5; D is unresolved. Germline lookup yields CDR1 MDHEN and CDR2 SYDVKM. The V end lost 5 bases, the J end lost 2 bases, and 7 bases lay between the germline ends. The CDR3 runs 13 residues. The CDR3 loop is CASSTSRNQPQHF. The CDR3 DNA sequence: TGTGCCAGCAGTACTAGCCGCAATCAGCCCCAGCATTTT.

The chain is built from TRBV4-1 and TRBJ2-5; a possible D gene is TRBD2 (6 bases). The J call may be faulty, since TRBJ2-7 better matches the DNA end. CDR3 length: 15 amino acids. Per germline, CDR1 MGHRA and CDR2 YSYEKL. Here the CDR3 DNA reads TGCGCCAGCAGCCAAGAGCAGGGAGGAAACTACGAGCAGTACTTC. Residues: CASSQEQGGNYEQYF.

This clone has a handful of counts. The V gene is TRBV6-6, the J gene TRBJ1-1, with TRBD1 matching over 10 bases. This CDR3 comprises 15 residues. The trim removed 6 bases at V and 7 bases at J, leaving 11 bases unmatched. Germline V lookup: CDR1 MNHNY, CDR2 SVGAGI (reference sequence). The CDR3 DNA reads TGTGCCAGCAGACCCCCCCGGACAGGGGGGAGTGAAGCTTTCTTT. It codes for CASRPPRTGGSEAFF.

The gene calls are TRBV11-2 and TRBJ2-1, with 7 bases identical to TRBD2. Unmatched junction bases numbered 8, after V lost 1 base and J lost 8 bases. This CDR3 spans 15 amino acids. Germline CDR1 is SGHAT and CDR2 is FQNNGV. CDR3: CASSLGGGVVDEQFF. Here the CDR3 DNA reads TGTGCCAGCAGCTTAGGTGGGGGGGTAGTTGATGAGCAGTTCTTC.

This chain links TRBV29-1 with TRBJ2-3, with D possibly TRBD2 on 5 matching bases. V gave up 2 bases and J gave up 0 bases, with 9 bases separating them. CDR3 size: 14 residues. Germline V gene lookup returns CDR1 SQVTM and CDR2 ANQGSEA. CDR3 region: CSVERRLSTDTQYF. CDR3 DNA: TGCAGCGTTGAAAGGAGACTAAGCACAGATACGCAGTATTTT.

The CDR3 DNA is TGCGCCAGCAGCCAGGGGACAAATATGAACACTGAAGCTTTCTTT. This sequence encodes CASSQGTNMNTEAFF. V is TRBV5-1 and J is TRBJ1-1; D possibly corresponds to TRBD1 (6 bases). CDR1 is SGHRS and CDR2 is YFSETQ in the germline V gene. With 4 bases removed from V and 0 bases from J, the gap between germline ends came to 13 bases. The CDR3 length is 15 residues.

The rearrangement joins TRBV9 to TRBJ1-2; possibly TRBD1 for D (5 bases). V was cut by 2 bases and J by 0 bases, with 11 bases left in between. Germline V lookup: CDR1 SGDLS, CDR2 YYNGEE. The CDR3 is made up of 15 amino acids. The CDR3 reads CASSVDPGANYGYTF. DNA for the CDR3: TGTGCCAGCAGCGTGGACCCGGGGGCTAACTATGGCTACACCTTC.